This paragraph covers one TCR beta chain sequence. This receptor's antigen is unknown. Nothing much larger sits one base from this clone, and base qualities are not available. The trial excluded patients who had a history of autoimmune disease or who were on systemic immunosuppression. Peripheral blood for TCR sequencing was collected from all dose cohorts at baseline, on cycle 4 day 1, and on cycle 7 day 1. The samples were drawn from a first-in-human, open-label, multicenter phase I dose-escalation trial of ivuxolimab. Adults with locally advanced or metastatic melanoma, renal cell carcinoma, hepatocellular carcinoma or head and neck squamous cell carcinoma were enrolled in the trial. Before TCR sequencing, CD4+ T cells and CD8+ T cells from peripheral blood were sorted into separate populations. This entry is derived from a study of OX40 agonist ivuxolimab in advanced cancers. Regarding the study in general: Ivuxolimab was an agonistic, fully human IgG2 monoclonal antibody directed against OX40 (CD134), a costimulatory receptor. The purpose of peripheral TCRbeta sequencing was to test whether ivuxolimab changed TCR sequence diversity and led to clonal T-cell expansion. Intravenous ivuxolimab was administered to patients every 2 weeks at six dose levels: 0.01, 0.1, 0.3, 1.5, 3 and 10 mg/kg. The dose-escalation cohort was 82.7% male with a mean age of roughly 60 years, ranging from roughly 20 to 80. Of the roughly 52 patients in dose escalation, some 19 had hepatocellular carcinoma, some 15 had melanoma, 9 had renal cell carcinoma and 9 had head and neck cancer. The monotherapy dose-escalation portion (N ≈ 50 patients) of the phase I ivuxolimab trial is reported in the paper. Patients were allowed to have had prior anti-PD-1, anti-PD-L1 or anti-CTLA-4 therapy, and more than 35% of the dose-escalation patients had been treated with checkpoint inhibitors. Partial responses were achieved by three dose-escalation patients, of whom one had hepatocellular carcinoma and two had cutaneous melanoma. Study-wide findings and limitations: After ivuxolimab, CD8+ T cells had more expanded clones than CD4+ T cells on average. At doses from 0.1 to 3.0 mg/kg, clonal expansion was seen in both CD4+ and CD8+ blood T cells between baseline and week 6. Low levels of normalized T-cell clonal expansion were also seen in some patients who did not respond. The antigen specificity of the clonally expanded peripheral T cells was not determined. Partial responders in the 0.1-3.0 mg/kg groups had among the lowest normalized peripheral clonal expansion, especially among CD8+ T cells.

For sequencing of the TCRbeta CDR3 region, genomic DNA was extracted from the sorted cells. TCRbeta CDR3 regions were sequenced using the immunoSEQ Assay. What TCRdb holds here is the immuneACCESS table cut down to in-frame rearrangements. Part of the clones is not present; checked against another copy, under half of the missing clones reflect an unresolved V gene, and the others are unexplained. This sample holds approximately 68,000 clones; approximately 89% were observed only once. 0.8% to 1.2% of the sample goes to the ten largest clones. Material: CD4+ or CD8+ T cells sorted from blood, obtained in a trial of the OX40 agonist ivuxolimab. This TCR came from an adult with an advanced solid tumor such as melanoma, head and neck, liver or kidney cancer.

The DNA sequence follows: TGTGCCAGTAGTGTAACCGGGACAGGGGGCTACGAGCAGTACTTC. Translated, it gives CASSVTGTGGYEQYF. The chain is assembled from TRBV19 and TRBJ2-7, with TRBD1 matching 11 junction bases. Compared with germline, V lacks 5 bases and J lacks 3 bases; bases without a gene match: 6. From its cysteine to its phenylalanine, the CDR3 spans 15 amino acids. Only CDR3 DNA is held: 45 bases, read in frame from base 1. In the germline V gene (reference sequence), CDR1 corresponds to LNHDA and CDR2 to SQIVND.